The rows below give T cell receptor beta chains drawn from one sample of a study of blood T cell repertoires in COVID-19. Only in-frame clones appear in the TCRdb table, and some are missing; sequencing was by immunoSEQ multiplex PCR. The data hold 300,000 to 400,000 clones, with about 91% observed a single time. What was sequenced was peripheral blood. These receptors originate from a man in his thirties or forties with COVID-19, enrolled during active disease. CDR3s leave out the opening cysteine and the closing phenylalanine or tryptophan.

j_call v_call cdr3_aa
TRBJ2-2 TRBV6-5 AIGQLRVGELF
TRBJ1-4 TRBV5-1 ASSSGQGREKLF
TRBJ2-1 TRBV4-2 ASSQDTSGDPHLF
TRBJ2-7 TRBV6-5 ASSPREGGTYEQY
TRBJ2-5 TRBV11-2 ASSSLRGRATETQY
TRBJ2-5 TRBV5-1 ASSLTGGETQY
TRBJ2-7 TRBV6-6 ASRTQDSYEQY
TRBJ2-2 TRBV7-9 ASSLRAGTGVTGELF
TRBJ1-1 TRBV7-6 ASSHRGLTEAF
TRBJ2-4 TRBV6-2/TRBV6-3 ASSYSEFRTRKNIQY
TRBJ2-1 TRBV15 ATSRGPGYNEQF
TRBJ2-1 TRBV5-4 ASSWGLAGENEQF
TRBJ2-3 TRBV5-8 ASSPKAGISTDTQY
TRBJ1-2 TRBV6-1 ASSEKGWGQGSYGYT
TRBJ2-7 TRBV7-2 ASSPGTHSYEQY
TRBJ2-5 TRBV3-1/TRBV3-2 ASSPRTSGRAVGGTQY
TRBJ1-1 TRBV7-3 ASSQTSEVSEAF
TRBJ2-3 TRBV30 ATEQASFTDTQY